This T cell receptor beta chain stems from a study of T cell clonotyping in hematopoietic cell transplantation. Study outcomes and limitations: Pathologically expanded recipient clonotypes increased progressively from day 30 to day 180 as diversity fell. At the given depth, recipient repertoires were over 95% de novo clonotypes.

The CDR3 consists of 14 residues. Per the germline V gene, CDR1 is MNHNS and CDR2 is SASEGT. V was pared by 4 bases and J by 4 bases, with 2 bases of the junction left unmatched. Blood collection times were about day -28 and days 30, 100, 180 posttransplant. Libraries were prepared by immunoSEQ multiplex PCR; TCRdb keeps only in-frame clonotypes and omits some of them. The sample carries some 8,800 clones, 90% to 95% recorded once. This clone was recorded a few times. Its target is not known. The clonotype comes from a male patient aged 45-60 years who had an allogeneic stem cell transplant from a related donor, so T cells may come from the graft donor. Some clones in this sample may be carry-over from other donors' samples. Material: PBMCs, obtained 100 days after allogeneic stem cell transplant. The chain carries TRBV6-1 and TRBJ2-5; 11 positions agree with TRBD2. This chain's CDR3 is CASSVGLAAETQYF. CDR3 coding DNA: TGTGCCAGCAGTGTGGGACTAGCGGCAGAGACCCAGTACTTC.